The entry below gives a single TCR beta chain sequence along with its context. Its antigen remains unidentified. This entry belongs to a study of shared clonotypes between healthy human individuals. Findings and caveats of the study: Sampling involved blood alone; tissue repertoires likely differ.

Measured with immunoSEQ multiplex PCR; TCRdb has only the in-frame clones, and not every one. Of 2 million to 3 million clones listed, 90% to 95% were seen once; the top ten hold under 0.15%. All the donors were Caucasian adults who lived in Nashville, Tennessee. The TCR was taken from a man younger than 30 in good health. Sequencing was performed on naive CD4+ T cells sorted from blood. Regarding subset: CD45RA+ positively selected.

The CDR3 reads CASSLVTGGAYEQYF. The CDR3 bases are TGTGCCAGCAGCTTAGTTACAGGGGGAGCCTACGAGCAGTACTTC. The V call is TRBV7-9, the J call TRBJ2-7; 8 bases agree with TRBD1. Losses at the gene ends were 1 base for V and 2 bases for J; bases not matched to a gene: 4. The CDR3 sequence is 15 residues long. The germline V gene encodes CDR1 SEHNR and CDR2 FQNEAQ (reference sequence).